A single sample gave rise to the 18 T cell receptor beta chains below, sequenced in a study of T cell responses to AZD1222 COVID-19 vaccine. Sequencing used immunoSEQ multiplex PCR; TCRdb keeps in-frame clones, though not all of them. Seen here are 66,000 or so clones, less than 85% observed once, and the top ten hold around 25%. This specimen consisted of peripheral blood, obtained on day 0 of MenACWY control vaccination. The receptors derive from an adult in good health.

The gene calls are TRBV2 and TRBJ2-5; maybe TRBD1 (6 bases). With 6 bases removed from V and 5 bases from J, the gap between germline ends came to 19 bases. Germline lookup yields CDR1 SNHLY and CDR2 FYNNEI. This CDR3 region has 15 residues. The CDR3 loop is CASSLRQANGETQYF. In DNA, the CDR3 is TGTGCCAGCAGCCTCCGACAGGCTAATGGGGAGACCCAGTACTTC.

The rearrangement uses TRBV4-1 and TRBJ1-2; TRBD1 aligns across 7 bases. Germline V CDR1 and CDR2: MGHRA, YSYEKL. CDR3 length: 17 amino acids. The junction had 17 bases not matched to a gene; V was cut back by 6 bases and J by 4 bases. The CDR3 region has the DNA TGCGCCAGCAGTCAAACAGGGGCCTCCCTTGGTGGCTATGGCTACACCTTC. As protein: CASSQTGASLGGYGYTF.

The count of this clone is one. J is TRBJ2-1 and V is TRBV7-8; 8 nucleotides line up with TRBD2. Trimming took 1 base from V and 4 from J; bases not matched to a gene: 3. This CDR3 comprises 15 residues. Germline values: CDR1 SGHVS, CDR2 FQNEAQ. CDR3 nucleotide sequence: TGTGCCAGCAGCTTAGGACTAGCGAAATACAATGAGCAGTTCTTC. Its translation is CASSLGLAKYNEQFF.

The chain recombines TRBV4-1 with TRBJ2-1; TRBD2 is a possible D gene (6 bases). Germline CDR1 reads MGHRA; CDR2 reads YSYEKL. The CDR3 loop spans 16 amino acids. Trimming took 3 bases from V and 0 from J, leaving 12 bases between them. This CDR3 reads CASSHSAGSSYNEQFF. CDR3 nucleotide sequence: TGCGCCAGCAGCCACTCAGCGGGTAGCTCCTACAATGAGCAGTTCTTC.

The chain couples TRBV3-1 (or the pseudogene TRBV3-2) to TRBJ2-7; no reliable D call. The CDR3 length is 14 residues. V lost 1 base, J lost 2 bases, and 9 bases lay in between. Germline V gives CDR1 LGHDT, CDR2 YNNKEL (reference sequence). DNA of the CDR3: TGTGCCAGCAGCCAAGTTTCCGGCGCCTACGAGCAGTACTTC. Translating it yields CASSQVSGAYEQYF.

V usage is TRBV19 and J usage is TRBJ2-3, with unresolved D. This CDR3 spans 14 amino acids. V dropped 1 base and J dropped 5 bases, with 10 bases sitting between them. Germline CDR1 reads LNHDA; CDR2 reads SQIVND (reference sequence). The CDR3 loop reads CASSIGAALDTQYF. CDR3 in DNA: TGTGCCAGTAGTATAGGGGCAGCTCTAGATACGCAGTATTTT.

The chain joins TRBV7-2 to TRBJ2-4, with 15 bases that match TRBD2. The ends lost 0 bases at V and 1 base at J; junction bases unmatched: 4. CDR3 length: 19 residues. CDR1 and CDR2 from the germline V gene are SGHTA and FQGNSA. The CDR3 is CASSLAGLAGGGAKNIQYF. The CDR3 DNA reads as TGTGCCAGCAGCTTAGCGGGACTAGCGGGAGGAGGGGCCAAAAACATTCAGTACTTC.

This sequence joins TRBV7-2 and TRBJ2-5; D gene unclear. The V end was cut by 1 base, the J end by 0 bases, with 6 bases between. This CDR3 comprises 14 residues. Germline CDR1 reads SGHTA; CDR2 reads FQGNSA. The CDR3 protein is CASSLDRNQETQYF. The CDR3 DNA follows: TGTGCCAGCAGCTTAGATAGAAACCAAGAGACCCAGTACTTC.

This rearrangement joins TRBV27 to TRBJ1-4; possible D gene TRBD1, 5 bases. With 5 bases removed from V and 8 bases from J, the gap between germline ends came to 9 bases. This CDR3 has 12 residues. Germline CDR1 reads MNHEY; CDR2 reads SMNVEV (reference sequence). The CDR3 loop is CASSTGEEKLFF. The CDR3 nucleotides read TGTGCCAGCAGTACGGGGGAGGAAAAACTGTTTTTT.

The chain combines TRBV6-5 with TRBJ2-2; TRBD1 aligns across 8 bases. Germline V gene lookup returns CDR1 MNHEY and CDR2 SVGAGI. J gave up 5 bases and V 4 bases, and 3 bases lay outside the gene matches. The CDR3 length is 14 residues. The DNA for the CDR3 is TGTGCCAGCAGTTGGGACAGGAAGACCGGGGAGCTGTTTTTT. This translates into CASSWDRKTGELFF.

The rearrangement joins TRBV19 to TRBJ1-5; D gene unclear. V was pared by 2 bases and J by 7 bases, with 12 bases between. The germline gives CDR1 LNHDA, CDR2 SQIVND (reference sequence). CDR3 size: 14 residues. As DNA, the CDR3 is TGTGCCAGTAGTATACAGAGCCAAGGCCAGCCCCAGCATTTT. Translation: CASSIQSQGQPQHF.

V usage is TRBV5-4 and J usage is TRBJ2-7, with 7 bases matching TRBD1. After removal of 4 bases from V and 6 bases from J, the junction contained 13 bases not matched to a gene. The CDR3 sequence is 15 residues long. Germline lookup yields CDR1 SGHNT and CDR2 YYREEE (reference sequence). DNA of the CDR3: TGTGCCAGCAGCGTATCCGGGACACAGGGGTTCGAGCAGTACTTC. Encoded protein: CASSVSGTQGFEQYF.

The chain carries TRBV10-3 and TRBJ1-1; possibly TRBD1 for D (5 bases). The V gene's germline CDR1 is ENHRY and CDR2 SYGVKD. Trimming shortened V by 6 bases and J by 2 bases, and 13 bases separated the two germline ends. The CDR3 is 14 amino acids. The CDR3, as DNA: TGTGCCATCAGGCCCGCGGGGGTAAACACTGAAGCTTTCTTT. As protein: CAIRPAGVNTEAFF.

The CDR3 region has the DNA TGTGCCAGCAGCCAAGATAATCAGCCCCAGCATTTT. It yields the protein CASSQDNQPQHF. The rearrangement joins TRBV3-1 (or the pseudogene TRBV3-2) to TRBJ1-5; D is uncertain. The germline gives CDR1 LGHDT, CDR2 YNNKEL (reference sequence). The CDR3 runs to 12 residues. Trimming stripped 0 bases from V and 4 bases from J, with 1 base between.

The CDR3 here is CASSGTGVMTEAFF. CDR3 DNA: TGCGCCAGCAGCGGAACAGGGGTTATGACTGAAGCTTTCTTT. This chain uses TRBV5-1 with TRBJ1-1; the match to TRBD1 covers 7 bases. The junction had 8 bases not matched to a gene; V was cut back by 4 bases and J by 5 bases. This CDR3 has 14 residues. Germline V CDR1 and CDR2: SGHRS, YFSETQ.

The chain employs TRBV6-1 and TRBJ2-5, with D possibly matching TRBD2 (5 bases). The germline gives CDR1 MNHNS, CDR2 SASEGT. V shed 3 bases and J shed 3 bases, with 8 bases lying between them. The CDR3 has 13 residues. CDR3 in amino acids: CASSDTREETQYF. Here the CDR3 DNA reads TGTGCCAGCAGTGATACGCGGGAAGAGACCCAGTACTTC.

Note on this clone: One end of the junction fails to match germline, which may point to a read error. The sample holds other DNA sequences that translate to the same CDR3. The CDR3 coding sequence is TGTGCCAGCAGCCAAGATGGGGGGGAGGGATACACCGGGGAGTTGTTTTTT. Protein sequence: CASSQDGGEGYTGELFF. The chain combines TRBV4-2 with TRBJ2-2, with 7 positions matching TRBD2. From germline, CDR1 is LGHNA and CDR2 YNFKEQ. The CDR3 loop spans 17 amino acids.

This CDR3 is CASSSGIAYEQYF. CDR3 in DNA: TGTGCCAGTTCCTCAGGGATAGCCTACGAGCAGTACTTC. V is TRBV27 and J is TRBJ2-7; maybe TRBD1 (5 bases). This CDR3 is 13 amino acids long. Trimming took 9 bases from V and 2 from J, leaving 14 bases between them. Per germline, CDR1 MNHEY and CDR2 SMNVEV (reference sequence).